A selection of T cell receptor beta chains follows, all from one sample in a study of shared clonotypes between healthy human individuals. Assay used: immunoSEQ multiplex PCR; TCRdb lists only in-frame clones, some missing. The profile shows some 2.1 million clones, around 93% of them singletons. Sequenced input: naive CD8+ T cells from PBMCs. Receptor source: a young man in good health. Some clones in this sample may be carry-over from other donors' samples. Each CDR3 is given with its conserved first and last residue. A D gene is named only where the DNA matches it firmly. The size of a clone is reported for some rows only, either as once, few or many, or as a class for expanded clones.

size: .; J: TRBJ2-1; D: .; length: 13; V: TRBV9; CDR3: CASSARDGSVVFF; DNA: TGTGCCAGCAGCGCCCGGGACGGGTCAGTTGTGTTCTTC
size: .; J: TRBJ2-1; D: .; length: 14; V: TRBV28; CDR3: CASSFPGDPHEQFF; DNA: TGTGCCAGCAGTTTCCCCGGGGACCCTCATGAGCAGTTCTTC
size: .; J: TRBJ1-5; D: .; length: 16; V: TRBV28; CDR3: CASSLISPGSNQPQHF; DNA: TGTGCCAGCAGTTTAATTTCCCCGGGGAGCAATCAGCCCCAGCATTTT
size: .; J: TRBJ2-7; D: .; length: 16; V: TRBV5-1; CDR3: CASSSRTADSLYEQYF; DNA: TGCGCCAGCAGCTCACGGACCGCGGACAGCCTATACGAGCAGTACTTC
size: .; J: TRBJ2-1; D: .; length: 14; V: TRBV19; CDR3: CASSIDGPGNEQFF; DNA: TGTGCCAGTAGTATTGACGGGCCTGGCAATGAGCAGTTCTTC
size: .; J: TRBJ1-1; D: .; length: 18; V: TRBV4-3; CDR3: CASSQVLIEAGEKTEAFF; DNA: TGCGCCAGCAGCCAGGTCCTAATAGAGGCGGGAGAAAAAACTGAAGCTTTCTTT
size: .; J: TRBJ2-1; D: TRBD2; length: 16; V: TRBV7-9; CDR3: CASSSPAGGPFNEQFF; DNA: TGTGCCAGCAGCTCCCCAGCGGGAGGGCCTTTCAATGAGCAGTTCTTC
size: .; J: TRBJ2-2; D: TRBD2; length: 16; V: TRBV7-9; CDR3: CASSTSSSGPTGELFF; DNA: TGTGCCAGCAGCACCTCTTCTAGCGGCCCCACCGGGGAGCTGTTTTTT
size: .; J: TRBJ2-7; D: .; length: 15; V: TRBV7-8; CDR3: CASSFKETTDFEQYF; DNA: TGTGCCAGCAGCTTTAAAGAGACGACAGATTTCGAGCAGTACTTC
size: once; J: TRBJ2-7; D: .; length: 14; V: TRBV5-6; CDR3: CASSFWGFSYEQYF; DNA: TGTGCCAGCAGCTTTTGGGGCTTCTCCTACGAGCAGTACTTC
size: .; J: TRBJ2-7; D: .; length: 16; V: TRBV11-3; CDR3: CASSPGEGQFAYEQYF; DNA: TGTGCCAGCAGCCCCGGCGAAGGACAGTTCGCCTACGAGCAGTACTTC
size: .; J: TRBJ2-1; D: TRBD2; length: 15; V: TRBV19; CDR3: CASTLGASGYNEQFF; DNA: TGTGCCAGTACTCTAGGAGCTAGCGGATACAATGAGCAGTTCTTC
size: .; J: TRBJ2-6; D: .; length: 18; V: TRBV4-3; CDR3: CASSQDDTEPSGANVLTF; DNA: TGCGCCAGCAGCCAAGATGACACCGAACCCTCTGGGGCCAACGTCCTGACTTTC
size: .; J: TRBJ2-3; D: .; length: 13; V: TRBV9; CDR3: CASTTIITDTQYF; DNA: TGTGCCAGCACCACGATAATCACAGATACGCAGTATTTT
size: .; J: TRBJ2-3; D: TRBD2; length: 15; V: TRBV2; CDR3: CASNPAGGITDTQYF; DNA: TGTGCCAGCAATCCTGCGGGAGGTATCACAGATACGCAGTATTTT
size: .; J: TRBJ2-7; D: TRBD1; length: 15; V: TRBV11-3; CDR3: CASSSRTGEAYEQYF; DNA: TGTGCCAGCAGCTCCCGGACAGGGGAGGCCTACGAGCAGTACTTC
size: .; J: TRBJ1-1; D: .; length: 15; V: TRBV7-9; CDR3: CASSSPGSDSAEAFF; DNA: TGTGCCAGCAGCTCCCCAGGGTCCGACTCGGCTGAAGCTTTCTTT
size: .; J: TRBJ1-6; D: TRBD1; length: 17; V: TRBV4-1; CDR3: CASSQAGQGSYNSPLHF; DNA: TGCGCCAGCAGCCAAGCGGGACAGGGGTCCTATAATTCACCCCTCCACTTT
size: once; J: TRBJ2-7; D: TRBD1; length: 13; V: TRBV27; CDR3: CASSPRQGREQYF; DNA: TGTGCCAGCAGTCCGCGACAGGGCCGCGAGCAGTACTTC
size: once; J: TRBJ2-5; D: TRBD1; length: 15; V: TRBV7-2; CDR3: CASRDLDRYQETQYF; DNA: TGTGCCAGCAGGGATTTGGACAGGTACCAAGAGACCCAGTACTTC
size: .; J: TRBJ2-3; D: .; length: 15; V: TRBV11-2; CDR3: CASSLGGASTDTQYF; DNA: TGTGCCAGCAGCTTGGGCGGGGCTAGCACAGATACGCAGTATTTT
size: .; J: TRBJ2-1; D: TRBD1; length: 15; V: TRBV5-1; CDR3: CASSLRQGPENEQFF; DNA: TGCGCCAGCAGCTTACGACAGGGGCCGGAAAATGAGCAGTTCTTC
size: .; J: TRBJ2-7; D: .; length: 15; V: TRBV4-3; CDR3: CASSQDPTATYEQYF; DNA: TGCGCCAGCAGCCAAGATCCGACAGCTACCTACGAGCAGTACTTC
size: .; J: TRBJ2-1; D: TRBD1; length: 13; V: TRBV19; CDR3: CASGDRGEDEQFF; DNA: TGTGCCAGTGGGGACAGGGGCGAGGATGAGCAGTTCTTC
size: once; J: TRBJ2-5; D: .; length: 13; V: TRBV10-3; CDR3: CAISESVAKTQYF; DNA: TGTGCCATCAGTGAATCGGTTGCGAAGACCCAGTACTTC
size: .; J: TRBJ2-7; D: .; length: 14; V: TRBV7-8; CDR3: CASSTPGLSNEQYF; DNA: TGTGCCAGCAGCACCCCAGGGTTGAGTAACGAGCAGTACTTC
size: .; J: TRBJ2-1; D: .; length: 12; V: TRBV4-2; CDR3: CASSQIGNEQFF; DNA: TGTGCCAGCAGCCAAATCGGCAATGAGCAGTTCTTC
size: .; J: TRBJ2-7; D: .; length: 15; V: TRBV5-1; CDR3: CASSRLTGPTYEQYF; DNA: TGCGCCAGCAGTAGGTTGACGGGACCAACCTACGAGCAGTACTTC